The sequence of this T cell receptor (beta chain) was determined in a study of blood T cell repertoires in COVID-19. Assay used: immunoSEQ multiplex PCR; TCRdb lists only in-frame clones, some missing. The table lists tens of thousands of clones, about four fifths of them singletons. CDR3 length: 14 amino acids. CDR1 and CDR2 (germline): KGHDR, SFDVKD. The junction had 2 bases not matched to a gene; V was cut back by 2 bases and J by 3 bases. The sequenced sample consisted of peripheral blood. The receptor's source is an elderly woman with acute or convalescent COVID-19. The chain links TRBV24-1 to TRBJ2-5, with 7 bases fitting TRBD2. The CDR3 DNA follows: TGTGCCACCAGTGATTCAGGGAGGGAAGAGACCCAGTACTTC. Translating it yields CATSDSGREETQYF.